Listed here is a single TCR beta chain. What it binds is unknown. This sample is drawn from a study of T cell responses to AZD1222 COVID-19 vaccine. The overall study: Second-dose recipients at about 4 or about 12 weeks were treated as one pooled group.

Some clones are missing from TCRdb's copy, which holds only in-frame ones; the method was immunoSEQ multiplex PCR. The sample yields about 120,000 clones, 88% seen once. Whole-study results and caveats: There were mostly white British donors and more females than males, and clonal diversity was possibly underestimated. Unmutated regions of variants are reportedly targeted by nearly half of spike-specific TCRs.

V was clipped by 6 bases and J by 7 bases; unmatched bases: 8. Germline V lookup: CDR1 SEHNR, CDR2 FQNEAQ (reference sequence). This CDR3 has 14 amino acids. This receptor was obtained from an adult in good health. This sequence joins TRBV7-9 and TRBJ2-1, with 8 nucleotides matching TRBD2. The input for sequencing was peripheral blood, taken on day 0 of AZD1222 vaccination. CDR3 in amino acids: CASRDRGGRNEQFF. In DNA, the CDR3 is TGTGCCAGCAGGGATCGGGGGGGCCGGAATGAGCAGTTCTTC.